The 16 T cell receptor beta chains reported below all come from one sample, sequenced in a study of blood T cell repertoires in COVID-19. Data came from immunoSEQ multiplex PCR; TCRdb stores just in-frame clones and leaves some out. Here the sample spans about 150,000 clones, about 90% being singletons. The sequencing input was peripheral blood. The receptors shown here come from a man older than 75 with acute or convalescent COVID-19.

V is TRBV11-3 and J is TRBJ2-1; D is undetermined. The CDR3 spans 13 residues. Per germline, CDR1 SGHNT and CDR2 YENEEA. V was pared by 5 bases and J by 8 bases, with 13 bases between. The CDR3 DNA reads TGTGCCAGCAGCAGACCAGGCTTCGATGAGCAGTTCTTC. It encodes CASSRPGFDEQFF.

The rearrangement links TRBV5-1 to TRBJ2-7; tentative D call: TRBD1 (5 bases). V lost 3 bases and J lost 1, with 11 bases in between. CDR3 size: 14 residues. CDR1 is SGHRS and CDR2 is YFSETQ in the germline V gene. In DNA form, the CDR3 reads TGCGCCAGCAGCTCAAATCAGGGATCCTACGAGCAGTACTTC. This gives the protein CASSSNQGSYEQYF. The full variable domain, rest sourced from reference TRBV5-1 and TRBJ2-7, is KAGVTQTPRYLIKTRGQQVTLSCSPISGHRSVSWYQQTPGQGLQFLFEYFSETQRNKGNFPGRFSGRQFSNSRSEMNVSTLELGDSALYLCASSSNQGSYEQYFGPGTRLTVT.

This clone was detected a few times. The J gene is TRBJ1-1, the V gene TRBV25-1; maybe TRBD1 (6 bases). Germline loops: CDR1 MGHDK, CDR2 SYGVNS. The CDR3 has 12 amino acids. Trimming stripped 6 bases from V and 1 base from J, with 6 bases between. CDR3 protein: CASRQGNTEAFF. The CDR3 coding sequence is TGTGCCAGCAGACAGGGGAACACTGAAGCTTTCTTT.

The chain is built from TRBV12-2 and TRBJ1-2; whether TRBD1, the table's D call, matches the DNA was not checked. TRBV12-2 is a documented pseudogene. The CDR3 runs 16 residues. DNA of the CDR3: TGTGCAAGTCGCTTAGGTGGGACAGGGGGGTACTATGGCTACACCTTC. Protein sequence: CASRLGGTGGYYGYTF.

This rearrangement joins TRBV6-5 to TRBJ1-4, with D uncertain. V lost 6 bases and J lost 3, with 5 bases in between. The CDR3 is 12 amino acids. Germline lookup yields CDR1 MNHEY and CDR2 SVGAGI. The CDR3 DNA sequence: TGTGCCAGCAGGCGGGCTAATGAAAAACTGTTTTTT. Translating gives CASRRANEKLFF.

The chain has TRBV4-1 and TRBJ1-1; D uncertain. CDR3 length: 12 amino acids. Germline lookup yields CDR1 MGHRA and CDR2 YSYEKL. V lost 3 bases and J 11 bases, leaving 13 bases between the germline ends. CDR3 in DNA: TGCGCCAGCAGCCAGGGGAGAGATAGGGCTTTCTTT. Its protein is CASSQGRDRAFF.

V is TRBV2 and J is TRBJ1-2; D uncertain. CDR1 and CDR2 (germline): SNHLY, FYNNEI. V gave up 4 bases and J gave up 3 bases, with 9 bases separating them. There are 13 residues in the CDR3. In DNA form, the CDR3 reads TGTGCCAGCAGTGCTCAGGTTGACTATGGCTACACCTTC. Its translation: CASSAQVDYGYTF. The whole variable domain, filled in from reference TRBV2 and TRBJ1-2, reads EPEVTQTPSHQVTQMGQEVILRCVPISNHLYFYWYRQILGQKVEFLVSFYNNEISEKSEIFDDQFSVERPDGSNFTLKIRSTKLEDSAMYFCASSAQVDYGYTFGSGTRLTVV.

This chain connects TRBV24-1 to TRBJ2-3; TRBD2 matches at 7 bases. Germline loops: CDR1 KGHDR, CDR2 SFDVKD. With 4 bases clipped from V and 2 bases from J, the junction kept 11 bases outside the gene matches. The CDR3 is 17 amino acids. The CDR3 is CATSDPTRKRDTDTQYF. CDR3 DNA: TGTGCCACCAGTGACCCGACTAGAAAGCGGGACACAGATACGCAGTATTTT.

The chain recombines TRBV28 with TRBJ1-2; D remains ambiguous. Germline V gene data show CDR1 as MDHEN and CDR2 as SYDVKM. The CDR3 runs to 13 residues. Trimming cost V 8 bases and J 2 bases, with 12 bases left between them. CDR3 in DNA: TGTGCCAGCGCCGGAGACGGGAACTATGGCTACACCTTC. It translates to CASAGDGNYGYTF.

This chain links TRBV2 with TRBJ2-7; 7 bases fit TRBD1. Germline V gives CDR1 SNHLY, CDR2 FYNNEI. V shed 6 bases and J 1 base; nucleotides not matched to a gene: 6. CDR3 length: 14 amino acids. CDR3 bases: TGTGCCAGCAGGAGAGGCAGGGGGTCCTACGAGCAGTACTTC. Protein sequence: CASRRGRGSYEQYF.

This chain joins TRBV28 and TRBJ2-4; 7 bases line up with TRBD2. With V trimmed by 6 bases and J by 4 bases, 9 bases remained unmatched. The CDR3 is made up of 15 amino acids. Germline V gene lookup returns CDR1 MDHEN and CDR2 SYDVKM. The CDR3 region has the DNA TGTGCCAGCAGGGCTAGCGGAGGCGGTAAAAACATTCAGTACTTC. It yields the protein CASRASGGGKNIQYF.

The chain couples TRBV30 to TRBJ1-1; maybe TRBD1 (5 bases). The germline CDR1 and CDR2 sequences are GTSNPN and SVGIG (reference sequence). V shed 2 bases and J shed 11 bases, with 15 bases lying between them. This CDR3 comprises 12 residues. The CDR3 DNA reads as TGTGCCTGGAGTCAGGGAGGAGATCGGGCTTTCTTT. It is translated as CAWSQGGDRAFF. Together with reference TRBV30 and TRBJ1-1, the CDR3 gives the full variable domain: SQTIHQWPATLVQPVGSPLSLECTVEGTSNPNLYWYRQAAGRGLQLLFYSVGIGQISSEVPQNLSASRPQDRQFILSSKKLLLSDSGFYLCAWSQGGDRAFFGQGTRLTVV.

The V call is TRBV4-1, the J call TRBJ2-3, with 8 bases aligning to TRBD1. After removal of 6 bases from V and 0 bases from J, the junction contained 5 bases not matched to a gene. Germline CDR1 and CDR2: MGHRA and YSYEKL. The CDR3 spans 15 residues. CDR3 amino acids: CASSQDRASTDTQYF. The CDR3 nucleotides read TGCGCCAGCAGTCAGGACAGGGCTAGCACAGATACGCAGTATTTT.

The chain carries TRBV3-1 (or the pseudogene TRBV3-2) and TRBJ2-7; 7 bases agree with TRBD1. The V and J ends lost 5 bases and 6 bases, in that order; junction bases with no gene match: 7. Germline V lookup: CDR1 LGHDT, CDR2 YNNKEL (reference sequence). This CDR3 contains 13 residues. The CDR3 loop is CASSDGTVVEQYF. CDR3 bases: TGTGCCAGCAGCGACGGGACAGTGGTCGAGCAGTACTTC.

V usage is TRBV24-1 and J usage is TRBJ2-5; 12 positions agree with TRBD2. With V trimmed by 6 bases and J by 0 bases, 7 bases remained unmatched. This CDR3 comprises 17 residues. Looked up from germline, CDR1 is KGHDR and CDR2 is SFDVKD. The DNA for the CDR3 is TGTGCCACCAGTCCGGGACTAGCGGGCACTTACCAAGAGACCCAGTACTTC. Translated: CATSPGLAGTYQETQYF.

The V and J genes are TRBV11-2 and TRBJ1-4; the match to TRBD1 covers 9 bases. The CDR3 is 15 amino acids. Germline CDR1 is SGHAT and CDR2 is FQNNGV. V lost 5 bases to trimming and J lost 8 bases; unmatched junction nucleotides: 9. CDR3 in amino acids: CASSLGTGFSEKLFF. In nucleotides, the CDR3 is TGTGCCAGCAGCCTAGGGACAGGGTTTTCCGAAAAACTGTTTTTT. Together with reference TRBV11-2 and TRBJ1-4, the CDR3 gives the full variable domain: EAGVAQSPRYKIIEKRQSVAFWCNPISGHATLYWYQQILGQGPKLLIQFQNNGVVDDSQLPKDRFSAERLKGVDSTLKIQPAKLEDSAVYLCASSLGTGFSEKLFFGSGTQLSVL.